Listed below are T cell receptor beta chains from one sample, sequenced in a study of shared clonotypes between healthy human individuals. Data came from immunoSEQ multiplex PCR; TCRdb stores just in-frame clones and leaves some out. Altogether approximately 1.5 million clones are present, about 98.5% being singletons, with the ten largest covering 0.36%. Source material: naive CD4+ T cells sorted from blood. The receptors here all came from a man aged 25-40 years in good health. The CDR3 runs from the conserved cysteine through the conserved F or W. The D gene is left open where the match is weak. Part of the rows lack a size; the others show once, few, many or a class for expanded clones.

d_call	clone_size	v_call	j_call	cdr3_aa	cdr3_nt
NA	NA	TRBV29-1	TRBJ2-1	CSVYAGQRGNEQFF	TGCAGCGTTTATGCGGGTCAGAGGGGCAATGAGCAGTTCTTC
NA	once	TRBV4-2	TRBJ1-1	CASSQDLSQRNTEAFF	TGTGCCAGCAGCCAAGATCTTTCGCAGAGGAACACTGAAGCTTTCTTT
NA	NA	TRBV5-6	TRBJ2-5	CASSLPGRQETQYF	TGTGCCAGCAGCTTGCCAGGGCGCCAAGAGACCCAGTACTTC
NA	NA	TRBV9	TRBJ2-1	CASSVDPQGYNEQFF	TGTGCCAGCAGCGTAGACCCCCAGGGGTACAATGAGCAGTTCTTC
TRBD2	NA	TRBV5-1	TRBJ2-1	CASSLVAGLTYNEQFF	TGCGCCAGCAGCTTGGTAGCGGGGCTCACCTACAATGAGCAGTTCTTC
NA	NA	TRBV19	TRBJ2-7	CASRARQFSLDEQYF	TGTGCCAGTAGGGCCCGACAGTTTTCTTTGGACGAGCAGTACTTC
NA	NA	TRBV18	TRBJ1-4	CASSPRGAGKLFF	TGTGCCAGCTCACCACGGGGGGCTGGAAAACTGTTTTTT
TRBD2	NA	TRBV15	TRBJ2-2	CATSRTTSVWTGELFF	TGTGCCACCAGCAGAACTACTAGCGTCTGGACCGGGGAGCTGTTTTTT
TRBD1	NA	TRBV11-2	TRBJ2-7	CASSLSGGEQYF	TGTGCCAGCAGCTTATCAGGGGGCGAGCAGTACTTC
NA	NA	TRBV4-1	TRBJ2-2	CASSPENQGMVGTGELFF	TGCGCCAGCAGCCCCGAGAATCAGGGGATGGTAGGGACCGGGGAGCTGTTTTTT